This T cell receptor (beta chain) comes out of a study of a mutant IDH1 vaccine in newly diagnosed glioma. Across the whole study: Treated patients had a mean age of approximately 40 years and a 62.5% male, 37.5% female split. Earlier care involved radiotherapy, temozolomide, or both, and the majority received both. The study's findings and limits: Pseudoprogression showed no apparent link to changes in top peripheral T cell clonotypes.

Data came from immunoSEQ multiplex PCR; TCRdb stores just in-frame clones and leaves some out. The sample lists 25,000 to 35,000 clones; roughly nine tenths were seen once. The time point denotes: baseline, week 1 (first vaccination visit). The treatment denotes: pre-vaccination baseline after standard-of-care therapy. As for this clone: The antigen remains undetermined.

Trimming removed 4 bases from V and 3 bases from J, with 10 bases in between. CDR1 is MNHEY, CDR2 SVGAGI, per germline. The CDR3 has 14 amino acids. The chain couples TRBV6-5 to TRBJ2-1; D unclear. The specimen was PBMCs, collected from a glioma patient treated with radiotherapy, temozolomide or both. This clonotype was sampled from a woman aged 35 to 49 with glioma. DNA of the CDR3: TGTGCCAGCAGTTCGGCGGACCACTACAATGAGCAGTTCTTC. Amino acid sequence: CASSSADHYNEQFF.